This paragraph covers one T cell receptor (beta chain) sequence. Antigen: not known. The PCR contained 60 Vbeta and 13 Jbeta primers. Only in-frame clones appear in the TCRdb table, and some are missing; sequencing was by immunoSEQ multiplex PCR. The data contain some 160,000 clones, about three quarters of them singletons. The sample is drawn from a study of cytomegalovirus exposure and HLA in healthy donors. Study observations and caveats: Per a prior analysis, the majority of TCR beta V segments were productive roughly 87% or roughly 30% of the time. Follow-up analysis seemed to connect common viral pathogens with several of the most significant clusters identified. Among immune exposure information, only CMV serostatus was available. Because they were indistinguishable, some V segments, including TRBV6-2 and TRBV6-3, were excluded.

The CDR3 is made up of 12 amino acids. Trimming at V came to 3 bases and at J to 6 bases, leaving 1 base not matched to a gene. Germline assignment: CDR1 SGHTA and CDR2 FQGNSA. V is TRBV7-2 and J is TRBJ2-7; TRBD1 matches 8 bases. This receptor was obtained from a woman in her 30s in good health and CMV-seronegative. The sample consisted of PBMCs. The CDR3 region has the DNA TGTGCCAGCAGCTTCGACAGGGGCGAGCAGTACTTC. The encoded protein is CASSFDRGEQYF.